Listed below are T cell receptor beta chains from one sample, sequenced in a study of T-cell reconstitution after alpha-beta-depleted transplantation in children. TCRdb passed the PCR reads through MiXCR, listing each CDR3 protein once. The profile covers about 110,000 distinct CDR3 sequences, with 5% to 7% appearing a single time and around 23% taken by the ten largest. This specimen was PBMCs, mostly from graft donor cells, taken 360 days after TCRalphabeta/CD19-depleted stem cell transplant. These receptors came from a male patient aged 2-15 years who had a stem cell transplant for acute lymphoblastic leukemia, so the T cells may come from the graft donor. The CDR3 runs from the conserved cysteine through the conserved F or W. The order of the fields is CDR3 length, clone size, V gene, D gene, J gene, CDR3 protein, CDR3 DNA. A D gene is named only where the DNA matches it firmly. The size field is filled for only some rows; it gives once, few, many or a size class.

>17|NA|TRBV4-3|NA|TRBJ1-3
CASSQGPLQGPGNTIYF
TGCGCCAGCAGCCAAGGCCCTCTCCAGGGGCCTGGAAACACCATATATTTT
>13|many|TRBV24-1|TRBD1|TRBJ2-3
CATSDGQGRTQYF
TGTGCCACCAGTGATGGACAGGGTAGGACGCAGTATTTT
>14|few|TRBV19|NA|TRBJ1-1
CASSIWTANTEAFF
TGTGCCAGTAGTATATGGACAGCGAACACTGAAGCTTTCTTT
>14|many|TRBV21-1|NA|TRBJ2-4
CASTTDREENIQYF
TGTGCCAGCACGACGGACAGGGAGGAAAACATTCAGTACTTC
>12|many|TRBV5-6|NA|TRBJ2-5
CASSLFSGTQYF
TGTGCCAGCAGCTTGTTCTCGGGGACCCAGTACTTC
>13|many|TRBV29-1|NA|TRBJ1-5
CTPNGGSNQPQHF
TGCACCCCAAACGGGGGTAGCAATCAGCCCCAGCATTTT
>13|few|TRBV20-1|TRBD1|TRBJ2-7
CSARATGAYEQYF
TGCAGTGCTAGAGCGACAGGGGCCTACGAGCAGTACTTC
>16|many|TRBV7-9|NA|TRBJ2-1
CASSLEGEYYGNEQFF
TGTGCCAGCAGCTTAGAGGGGGAGTACTACGGCAATGAGCAGTTCTTC
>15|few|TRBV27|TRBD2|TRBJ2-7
CASSLGLAGHYEQYF
TGTGCCAGCAGCCTCGGACTAGCGGGGCACTACGAGCAGTACTTC
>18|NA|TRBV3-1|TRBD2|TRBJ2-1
CASSQGGLAGAVHDEQFF
TGTGCCAGCAGCCAAGGGGGACTAGCGGGAGCGGTTCACGATGAGCAGTTCTTC
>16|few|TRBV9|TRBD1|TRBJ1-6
CASSVGQGESSRSLHF
TGTGCCAGCAGCGTCGGACAGGGTGAGTCGTCGAGGTCCCTCCACTTT
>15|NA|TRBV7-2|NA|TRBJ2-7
CASRGLGEPSYEQYF
TGTGCCAGCAGGGGGTTGGGGGAACCTTCCTACGAGCAGTACTTC
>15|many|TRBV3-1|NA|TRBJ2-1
CASSQMSSSYNEQFF
TGTGCCAGCAGCCAGATGTCTAGCTCCTACAATGAGCAGTTCTTC
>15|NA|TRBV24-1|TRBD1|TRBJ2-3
CATSDGDRVTDTQYF
TGTGCCACCAGTGATGGGGACAGGGTAACAGATACGCAGTATTTT
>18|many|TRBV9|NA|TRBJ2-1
CASSVAEWTVELLNEQFF
TGTGCCAGCAGCGTAGCTGAGTGGACCGTCGAACTTCTTAATGAGCAGTTCTTC
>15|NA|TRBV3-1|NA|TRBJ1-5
CASSQELWGNQPQHF
TGTGCCAGCAGCCAGGAACTATGGGGCAATCAGCCCCAGCATTTT
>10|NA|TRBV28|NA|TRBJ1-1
CASSSSRISF
TGTGCCAGCAGTTCCAGCCGGATTTCATTT
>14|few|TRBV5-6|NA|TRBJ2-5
CASSLAGSPETQYF
TGTGCCAGCAGCTTGGCCGGGTCGCCGGAGACCCAGTACTTC
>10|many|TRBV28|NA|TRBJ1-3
CASSGNTIYF
TGTGCCAGCAGTGGAAACACCATATATTTT
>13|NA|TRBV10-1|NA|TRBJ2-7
CASSEDGSYEQYF
TGCGCCAGCAGTGAGGACGGGAGCTACGAGCAGTACTTC
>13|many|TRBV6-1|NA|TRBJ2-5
CASFPPGKETQYF
TGTGCCAGCTTCCCTCCAGGAAAAGAGACCCAGTACTTC
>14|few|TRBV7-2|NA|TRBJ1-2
CASSSRQGIYGYTF
TGTGCCAGCAGCTCAAGGCAGGGGATCTATGGCTACACCTTC
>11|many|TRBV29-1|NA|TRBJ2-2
CSGSGTGELFF
TGCAGCGGTTCGGGCACCGGGGAGCTGTTTTTT
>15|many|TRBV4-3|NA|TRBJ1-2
CASSRDQGTNYGYTF
TGCGCCAGCAGCCGCGATCAGGGGACGAACTATGGCTACACCTTC
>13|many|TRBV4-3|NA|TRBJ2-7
CASRGTDHYEQYF
TGCGCCAGCCGGGGGACTGACCACTACGAGCAGTACTTC
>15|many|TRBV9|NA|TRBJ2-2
CASSDGHKNTGELFF
TGTGCCAGCAGCGATGGACACAAGAACACCGGGGAGCTGTTTTTT
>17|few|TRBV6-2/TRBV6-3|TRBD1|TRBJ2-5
CASRPGTGGFNKKTQYF
TGTGCCAGCAGACCCGGGACAGGGGGTTTTAACAAGAAGACCCAGTACTTC
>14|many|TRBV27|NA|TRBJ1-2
CASRDRTILKGYTF
TGTGCCAGCAGAGACAGGACAATCCTAAAGGGCTACACCTTC
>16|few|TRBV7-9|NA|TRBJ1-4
CASSLGVFATNEKLFF
TGTGCCAGCAGCTTAGGGGTGTTTGCAACTAATGAAAAACTGTTTTTT
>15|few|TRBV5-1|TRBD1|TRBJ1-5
CASSQGGYSNQPQHF
TGCGCCAGCAGTCAGGGGGGGTATAGCAATCAGCCCCAGCATTTT
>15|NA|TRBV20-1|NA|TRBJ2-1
CSARGFMVSLNEQFF
TGCAGTGCTAGAGGGTTCATGGTATCCCTCAATGAGCAGTTCTTC
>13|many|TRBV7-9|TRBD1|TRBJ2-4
CASSPRDRNIQYF
TGTGCCAGCAGCCCCCGGGACAGAAACATTCAGTACTTC
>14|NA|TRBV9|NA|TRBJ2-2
CASSVGGGPGELFF
TGTGCCAGCAGCGTGGGGGGCGGTCCCGGGGAGCTGTTTTTT
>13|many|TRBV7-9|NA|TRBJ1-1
CASSLQTGHEAFF
TGTGCCAGCAGCTTACAGACAGGACATGAAGCTTTCTTT
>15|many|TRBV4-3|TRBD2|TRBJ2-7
CASSQGTSGTYEQYF
TGCGCCAGCAGCCAAGGGACTAGCGGCACCTACGAGCAGTACTTC
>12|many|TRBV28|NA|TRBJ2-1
CASSFGINEQFF
TGTGCCAGCAGTTTCGGAATCAATGAGCAGTTCTTC
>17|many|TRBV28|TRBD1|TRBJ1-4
CASRPTGGLATNEKLFF
TGCGCCAGCAGACCGACAGGGGGCCTTGCAACTAATGAAAAACTGTTTTTT
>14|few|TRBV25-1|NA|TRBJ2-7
CASSGHPYSYEQYF
TGTGCCAGCTCGGGACACCCTTACTCCTACGAGCAGTACTTC
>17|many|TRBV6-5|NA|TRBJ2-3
CASSYSKTSMVLDTQYF
TGTGCCAGCAGTTACTCGAAGACTTCAATGGTTCTGGATACGCAGTATTTT
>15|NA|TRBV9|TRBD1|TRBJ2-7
CASSVDNRGLDEQYF
TGTGCCAGCAGCGTAGACAACAGGGGGCTGGACGAGCAGTACTTC
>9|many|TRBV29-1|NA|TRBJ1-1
CSADGPNLF
TGCAGCGCTGATGGGCCGAATCTATTT
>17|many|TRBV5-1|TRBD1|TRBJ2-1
CASSWTGTGRSYNEQFF
TGCGCCAGCAGCTGGACCGGGACAGGGCGCTCCTACAATGAGCAGTTCTTC
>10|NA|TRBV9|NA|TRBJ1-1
CASSGNRVCF
TGTGCCAGCAGCGGAAACAGGGTTTGCTTT
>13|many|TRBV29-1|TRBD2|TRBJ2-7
CSVYSGGAYEQYF
TGCAGCGTCTATAGCGGGGGGGCCTACGAGCAGTACTTC
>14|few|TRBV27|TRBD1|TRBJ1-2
CASSGPTGKDGYTF
TGTGCCAGCAGTGGGCCGACAGGGAAGGATGGCTACACCTTC
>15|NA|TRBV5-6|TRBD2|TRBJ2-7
CASSSEWEGPYEQYF
TGTGCCAGCAGCTCCGAGTGGGAGGGGCCTTACGAGCAGTACTTC
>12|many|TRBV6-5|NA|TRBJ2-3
CASSYLGDTQYF
TGTGCCAGCAGTTACCTTGGAGATACGCAGTATTTT
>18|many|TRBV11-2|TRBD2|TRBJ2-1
CASSLDERGRLPYGEQFF
TGTGCCAGCAGCTTAGATGAGCGGGGGCGGCTTCCATACGGTGAGCAGTTCTTC
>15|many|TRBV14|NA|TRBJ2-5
CASSQDRAAQETQYF
TGTGCCAGCAGCCAAGATAGGGCGGCCCAAGAGACCCAGTACTTC
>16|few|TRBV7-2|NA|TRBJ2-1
CASSLGFRVLGGEQFF
TGTGCCAGCAGCTTAGGATTTAGGGTCTTGGGCGGTGAGCAGTTCTTC
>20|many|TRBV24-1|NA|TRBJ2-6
CATSDSLFRAGRSGANVLTF
TGTGCCACCAGTGATTCGCTCTTCAGGGCAGGCCGCTCTGGGGCCAACGTCCTGACTTTC
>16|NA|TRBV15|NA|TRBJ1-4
CATSRDKGLGLEKLFF
TGTGCCACCAGCAGAGATAAGGGACTGGGCCTTGAAAAACTGTTTTTT
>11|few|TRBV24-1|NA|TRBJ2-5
CATSEGRHRSF
TGTGCCACCAGTGAGGGGAGACACAGATCCTTC
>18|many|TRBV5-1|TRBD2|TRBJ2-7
CASSLERTSGRLLDEQYF
TGCGCCAGCAGCTTGGAGAGGACTAGCGGGAGGCTCTTGGACGAGCAGTACTTC
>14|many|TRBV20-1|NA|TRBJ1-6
CSARGSGHASPLHF
TGCAGTGCTAGAGGAAGCGGACATGCGTCACCCCTCCACTTT
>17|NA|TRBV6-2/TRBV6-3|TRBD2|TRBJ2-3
CASSYTSGRRSTDTQYF
TGTGCCAGCAGTTATACTAGCGGGAGACGGAGCACAGATACGCAGTATTTT
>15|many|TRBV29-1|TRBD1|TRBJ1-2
CSVASGQGANYGYTF
TGCAGCGTTGCTTCAGGACAGGGAGCTAACTATGGCTACACCTTC
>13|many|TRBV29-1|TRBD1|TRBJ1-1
CSVTDRETTEAFF
TGCAGCGTGACCGACAGGGAGACCACTGAAGCTTTCTTT
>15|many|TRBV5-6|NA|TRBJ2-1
CASSLGLRPYNEQFF
TGTGCCAGCAGCTTGGGCCTGCGGCCCTACAATGAGCAGTTCTTC